This T cell receptor (beta chain) was recorded in a study of shared clonotypes between healthy human individuals. Naive-designated CD8 cells lacked CD45RO, were positively enriched for CCR7, and omitted terminally differentiated effector memory CD45RA+ cells. The repertoire was sequenced with immunoSEQ multiplex PCR; TCRdb's copy has only in-frame clones and lacks some. The table has about 2.1 million clones, roughly 91% seen once; the top ten hold 1.5% to 2%. Germline CDR1 MNHNS, CDR2 SASEGT. The CDR3 is made up of 15 amino acids. Trimming shortened V by 7 bases and J by 3 bases, and 19 bases separated the two germline ends.

This sequence was found in a man aged 18 to 30 in good health. Some clones in this sample may be carry-over from other donors' samples. The gene calls are TRBV6-1 and TRBJ2-7; TRBD1 is a possible D gene (5 bases). Sequences were obtained from naive CD8+ T cells from PBMCs. In nucleotides, the CDR3 is TGTGCCAGCACCCCTCACCGGACACTTGTCTACGAGCAGTACTTC. This sequence encodes CASTPHRTLVYEQYF.